A single sample gave rise to the 12 T cell receptor beta chains below, sequenced in a study of blood T cell repertoires in COVID-19. Some clones are missing from TCRdb's copy, which holds only in-frame ones; the method was immunoSEQ multiplex PCR. The data show fewer than 80,000 clones, under 90% seen once. Material for sequencing was peripheral blood. These receptors originate from a human donor in a cohort sampled during active COVID-19.

This chain connects TRBV14 to TRBJ2-7, with TRBD1 matching 11 bases. V dropped 4 bases and J dropped 3; count of bases not matched to a gene: 11. Per germline, CDR1 SGHDN and CDR2 FVKESK. The CDR3 contains 17 residues. The CDR3 bases are TGTGCCAGCAGCCTACTTACCGGACAGGGGGCTAACTACGAGCAGTACTTC. Translating gives CASSLLTGQGANYEQYF.

The rearrangement links TRBV2 to TRBJ2-7; 12 bases are shared with TRBD1. J was trimmed by 7 bases and V by 7 bases; bases with no gene match: 5. Per germline, CDR1 SNHLY and CDR2 FYNNEI. CDR3 length: 13 residues. CDR3 loop: CASMGQGAGEQYF. The DNA of the CDR3 is TGTGCCAGCATGGGACAGGGGGCAGGGGAGCAGTACTTC. The full variable domain, completed using reference TRBV2 and TRBJ2-7, is EPEVTQTPSHQVTQMGQEVILRCVPISNHLYFYWYRQILGQKVEFLVSFYNNEISEKSEIFDDQFSVERPDGSNFTLKIRSTKLEDSAMYFCASMGQGAGEQYFGPGTRLTVT.

V and J are TRBV9 and TRBJ1-2; tentative D call: TRBD1 (6 bases). Trimming stripped 3 bases from V and 5 bases from J, with 17 bases between. There are 15 residues in the CDR3. Germline CDR1 SGDLS, CDR2 YYNGEE. CDR3 residues: CASSASQGPLYGYTF. The CDR3 bases are TGTGCCAGCAGCGCCTCACAGGGCCCCCTTTATGGCTACACCTTC.

This clone was counted a single time. This chain joins TRBV19 and TRBJ2-7; D is uncertain. This CDR3 has 13 residues. The germline V and J ends were trimmed by 3 bases and 0 bases, with 6 bases remaining between them. Germline values: CDR1 LNHDA, CDR2 SQIVND (reference sequence). The chain's CDR3 is CASSINFSYEQYF. The CDR3 nucleotides are TGTGCCAGTAGTATTAACTTCTCCTACGAGCAGTACTTC.

The genes are TRBV27 and TRBJ2-1; D remains unclear. Germline-derived CDR1 and CDR2 are MNHEY and SMNVEV (reference sequence). The length of the CDR3 is 14 residues. Trimming took off 6 bases at V and 5 bases at J, with 14 bases between the two ends. The CDR3 bases are TGTGCCAGCAGCCCTTTACCAAGCCACAATGAGCAGTTCTTC. Protein product: CASSPLPSHNEQFF.

This chain links TRBV9 with TRBJ1-3; D remains ambiguous. This CDR3 spans 15 amino acids. Between the trimmed V and J ends, which lost 0 bases and 1 base, there was a span of 8 bases. CDR1 SGDLS and CDR2 YYNGEE come from the germline V gene. The CDR3 DNA follows: TGTGCCAGCAGCGTAGGATCAGGTTCTGGAAACACCATATATTTT. It translates to CASSVGSGSGNTIYF.

The chain joins TRBV9 to TRBJ2-7; 7 positions match TRBD2. The CDR3 is made up of 13 amino acids. Looked up from germline, CDR1 is SGDLS and CDR2 is YYNGEE. The V gene end was trimmed by 0 bases and the J gene end by 9 bases; junction bases not matched to a gene: 6. The CDR3 spells CASSVGIREGQYF. The DNA for the CDR3 is TGTGCCAGCAGCGTAGGAATCAGGGAGGGGCAGTACTTC. Based on the CDR3 plus reference TRBV9 and TRBJ2-7, the full variable domain is DSGVTQTPKHLITATGQRVTLRCSPRSGDLSVYWYQQSLDQGLQFLIQYYNGEERAKGNILERFSAQQFPDLHSELNLSSLELGDSALYFCASSVGIREGQYFGPGTRLTVT.

This clone occurred a few times. The chain couples TRBV6-5 to TRBJ2-3; D is possibly TRBD2 (5 bases). V lost 6 bases and J lost 0, with 10 bases in between. The CDR3 loop spans 14 amino acids. Per the germline V gene, CDR1 is MNHEY and CDR2 is SVGAGI. In DNA, the CDR3 is TGTGCCAGCAGACGCGGGCGGAGCACAGATACGCAGTATTTT. Translated: CASRRGRSTDTQYF.

This clone was detected only once. The gene calls are TRBV19 and TRBJ1-1; unclear D gene. From germline, CDR1 is LNHDA and CDR2 SQIVND (reference sequence). The V gene lost 9 bases and the J gene lost 3 bases, with 11 bases spanning the gap. The length of the CDR3 is 12 residues. CDR3 sequence (DNA): TGTGCCAGCCTCCGGGGTTACACTGAAGCTTTCTTT. It encodes CASLRGYTEAFF.

In nucleotides, the CDR3 is TGTGCCAGCAGAGCTACAGGGACCGGGGAGCTGTTTTTT. Its protein is CASRATGTGELFF. The gene calls are TRBV6-5 and TRBJ2-2, with a weak D call TRBD1 (6 bases). V was shortened by 6 bases and J by 5 bases, with 10 bases between the two germline ends. In germline, CDR1 is MNHEY, CDR2 SVGAGI. CDR3 length: 13 amino acids.

This chain uses TRBV24-1 with TRBJ2-2, with TRBD2 as a possible D gene (6 bases). CDR1 KGHDR and CDR2 SFDVKD come from the germline V gene. The CDR3 is made up of 16 amino acids. V was cut by 6 bases and J by 6 bases, with 19 bases left in between. The CDR3 nucleotides read TGTGCCACCAGTACTCCCGGGTGGGGAGGCCCCGGGGAGCTGTTTTTT. Amino acid sequence: CATSTPGWGGPGELFF.

The chain has TRBV9 and TRBJ2-3; the D is unclear. The CDR3 is 12 residues long. The ends were cut back, 4 bases at V and 2 bases at J, with 5 bases in the middle. Germline V CDR1 and CDR2: SGDLS, YYNGEE. This CDR3 is CASSPNTDTQYF. DNA for the CDR3: TGTGCCAGCAGCCCAAACACAGATACGCAGTATTTT.